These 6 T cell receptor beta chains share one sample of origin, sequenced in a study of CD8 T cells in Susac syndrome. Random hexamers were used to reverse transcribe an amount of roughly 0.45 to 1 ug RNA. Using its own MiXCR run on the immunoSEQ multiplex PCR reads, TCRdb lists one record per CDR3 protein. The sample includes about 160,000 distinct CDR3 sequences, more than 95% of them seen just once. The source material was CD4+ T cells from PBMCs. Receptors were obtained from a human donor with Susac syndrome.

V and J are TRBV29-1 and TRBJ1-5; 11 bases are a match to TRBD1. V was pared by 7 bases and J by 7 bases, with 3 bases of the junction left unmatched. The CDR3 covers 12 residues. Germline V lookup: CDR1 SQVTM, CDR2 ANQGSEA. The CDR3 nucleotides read TGCAGCGCGGGACAGGGGGAACAGCCCCAGCATTTT. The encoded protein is CSAGQGEQPQHF.

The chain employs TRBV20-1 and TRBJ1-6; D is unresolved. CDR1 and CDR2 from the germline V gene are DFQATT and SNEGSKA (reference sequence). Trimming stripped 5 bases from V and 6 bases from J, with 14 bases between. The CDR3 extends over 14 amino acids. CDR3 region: CSAASAVGNSPLHF. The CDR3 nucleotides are TGCAGTGCTGCCTCGGCGGTCGGTAATTCACCCCTCCACTTT.

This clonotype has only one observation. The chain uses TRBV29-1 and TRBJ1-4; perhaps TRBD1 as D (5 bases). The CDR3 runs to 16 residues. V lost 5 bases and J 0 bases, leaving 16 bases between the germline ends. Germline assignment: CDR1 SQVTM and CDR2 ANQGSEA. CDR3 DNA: TGCAGCGTTCGGGACCCACGGTCCCCAACTAATGAAAAACTGTTTTTT. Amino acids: CSVRDPRSPTNEKLFF.

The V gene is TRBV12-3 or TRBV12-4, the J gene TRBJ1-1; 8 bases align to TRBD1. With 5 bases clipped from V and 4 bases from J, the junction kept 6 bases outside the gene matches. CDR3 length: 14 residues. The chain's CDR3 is CASSRTGWSTEAFF. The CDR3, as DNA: TGTGCCAGCAGTCGGACAGGGTGGTCCACTGAAGCTTTCTTT.

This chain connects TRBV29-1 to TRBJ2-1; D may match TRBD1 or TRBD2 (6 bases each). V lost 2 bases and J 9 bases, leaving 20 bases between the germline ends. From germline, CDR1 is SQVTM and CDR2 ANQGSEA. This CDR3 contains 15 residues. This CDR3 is CSVENSRGLRGEQFF. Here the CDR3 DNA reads TGCAGCGTTGAAAATAGTCGGGGGCTTCGCGGTGAGCAGTTCTTC.

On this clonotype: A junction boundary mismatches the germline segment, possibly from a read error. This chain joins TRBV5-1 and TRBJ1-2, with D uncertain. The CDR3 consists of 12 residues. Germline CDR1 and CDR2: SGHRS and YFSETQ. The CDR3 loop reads CASSLDGGGYTF. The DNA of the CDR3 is TGCGCCAGCAGTTTGGACGGCGGTGGCTACACCTTC.